These 15 T cell receptor beta chains share one sample of origin, sequenced in a study of patients and donors after allogeneic stem cell transplantation. TCRdb called the RT-PCR reads again in MiXCR, with one record for every CDR3 protein. This sample has under 200,000 distinct CDR3 sequences, with approximately 28% found just once. Sample: blood, either unsorted or a sorted T cell fraction (not recorded which). These receptors were collected from a human donor who was either an allogeneic HSCT recipient or a stem cell or donor lymphocyte infusion donor (not recorded which). It is not recorded whose cells these are; they may come from a transplant donor.

The CDR3 nucleotides are TGTGCCAGCAGCTTCCCTAAAGGGACAGGGGACACCGGGGAGCTGTTTTTT. Amino acids: CASSFPKGTGDTGELFF. The chain employs TRBV7-9 and TRBJ2-2; 10 nucleotides agree with TRBD1. This CDR3 is built from 17 residues. J gave up 3 bases and V 3 bases, and 7 bases lay outside the gene matches. Germline V gene lookup returns CDR1 SEHNR and CDR2 FQNEAQ (reference sequence).

This clonotype was found many times. J is TRBJ2-1 and V is TRBV6-5; 8 bases line up with TRBD1. Germline loops: CDR1 MNHEY, CDR2 SVGAGI. The CDR3 runs 14 residues. After removal of 10 bases from V and 6 bases from J, the junction contained 11 bases not matched to a gene. CDR3 region: CATTDRAGINEQFF. CDR3 nucleotide sequence: TGTGCCACCACGGACAGGGCTGGTATCAATGAGCAGTTCTTC.

The chain carries TRBV20-1 and TRBJ2-7, with D perhaps TRBD2 (7 bases). V was cut by 0 bases and J by 6 bases, with 15 bases left in between. The CDR3 runs 14 residues. Germline assignment: CDR1 DFQATT and CDR2 SNEGSKA (reference sequence). The CDR3, as DNA: TGCAGTGCTAGAGATAACCAGGGGAGGGCCGAGCAGTACTTC. Protein: CSARDNQGRAEQYF.

V gene TRBV20-1 combines with J gene TRBJ1-3; D may be TRBD1 (5 bases). CDR3 length: 14 amino acids. Germline lookup yields CDR1 DFQATT and CDR2 SNEGSKA (reference sequence). Trimming took off 3 bases at V and 2 bases at J, with 11 bases between the two ends. The CDR3 loop is CSASRGGTGNTIYF. CDR3 DNA: TGCAGTGCTAGCCGGGGGGGAACTGGAAACACCATATATTTT.

The chain joins TRBV24-1 to TRBJ1-1; no clear D. CDR1 KGHDR and CDR2 SFDVKD come from the germline V gene. The CDR3 loop spans 12 amino acids. Trimming pared 1 base from V and 5 bases from J, leaving 4 bases between. DNA of the CDR3: TGTGCCACCAGTGATTTAGGGACTGAAGCTTTCTTT. Translated: CATSDLGTEAFF.

This clonotype has more than one count but fewer than ten. V is TRBV9 and J is TRBJ2-4; D gene uncertain. V was trimmed by 0 bases and J by 1 base, leaving 11 bases between them. Germline V gene lookup returns CDR1 SGDLS and CDR2 YYNGEE. The CDR3 runs to 16 residues. CDR3 sequence reads: CASSVAGRRAKNIQYF. CDR3 nucleotides: TGTGCCAGCAGCGTAGCCGGACGTAGGGCCAAAAACATTCAGTACTTC.

This clonotype appeared once. J is TRBJ2-1 and V is TRBV9; no clear D. V lost 2 bases and J lost 10, with 7 bases in between. This CDR3 region has 11 residues. From germline, CDR1 is SGDLS and CDR2 YYNGEE. In DNA, the CDR3 is TGTGCCAGCAGCGTTAATAAGGAGCAGTTCTTC. Translated: CASSVNKEQFF.

The V and J genes are TRBV20-1 and TRBJ1-2; D ambiguous. Germline assignment: CDR1 DFQATT and CDR2 SNEGSKA (reference sequence). This CDR3 is built from 11 residues. V dropped 5 bases and J dropped 4 bases, with 8 bases sitting between them. Written as DNA, the CDR3 is TGCAGTGCTGTACCGGGCTATGGCTACACCTTC. Its translation: CSAVPGYGYTF.

This clonotype was detected many times. The chain links TRBV7-2 to TRBJ1-5; 9 positions agree with TRBD1. The CDR3 spans 15 residues. V lost 3 bases to trimming and J lost 3 bases; unmatched junction nucleotides: 3. Germline V lookup: CDR1 SGHTA, CDR2 FQGNSA. The DNA of the CDR3 is TGTGCCAGCAGCTTGGGACAGGGATACAATCAGCCCCAGCATTTT. This codes for CASSLGQGYNQPQHF.

This clonotype was counted between two and nine times. This chain uses TRBV4-2 with TRBJ1-3; 8 bases agree with TRBD1. CDR3 length: 15 amino acids. V lost 3 bases and J lost 1; bases outside the gene matches: 2. Germline CDR1 LGHNA, CDR2 YNFKEQ. CDR3 residues: CASSQDRVSGNTIYF. The CDR3 DNA reads as TGTGCCAGCAGCCAGGACAGGGTTTCTGGAAACACCATATATTTT.

This clonotype turned up a few times. The gene calls are TRBV4-3 and TRBJ1-1, with D maybe TRBD1 (5 bases). Germline loops: CDR1 LGHNA, CDR2 YSLEER. V was shortened by 8 bases and J by 5 bases, with 9 bases between the two germline ends. This CDR3 has 11 residues. The chain's CDR3 is CASGGGTEAFF. The CDR3 DNA follows: TGCGCCAGCGGTGGGGGAACTGAAGCTTTCTTT.

The sample holds a few counts of this clonotype. The chain couples TRBV4-2 to TRBJ2-5; 8 bases match TRBD2. CDR3 length equals 15 residues. V lost 0 bases and J lost 9; bases outside the gene matches: 9. The germline CDR1 and CDR2 sequences are LGHNA and YNFKEQ. CDR3 DNA: TGTGCCAGCAGCCAAGAAGGGCTAGCGGGTAGTGCCCAGTACTTC. It specifies CASSQEGLAGSAQYF.

This clonotype was observed a few times. The rearrangement joins TRBV12-3 or TRBV12-4 to TRBJ1-2, with no clear D. The CDR3 contains 13 residues. Deletions cut 3 bases from V and 0 bases from J, with 5 bases between. CDR3 sequence reads: CASSFTANYGYTF. CDR3 sequence (DNA): TGTGCCAGCAGTTTTACGGCTAACTATGGCTACACCTTC.

This clonotype was picked up a small number of times. The rearrangement uses TRBV14 and TRBJ1-4; D is unclear. The length of the CDR3 is 15 residues. Trimming pared 0 bases from V and 7 bases from J, leaving 12 bases between. CDR1 is SGHDN, CDR2 FVKESK, per germline. CDR3 DNA sequence: TGTGCCAGCAGCCAAGATGTTCGGGGTGCTGAAAAACTGTTTTTT. Protein sequence: CASSQDVRGAEKLFF.

This clonotype was observed many times. The genes are TRBV5-6 and TRBJ1-1; D ambiguous. With 8 bases removed from V and 0 bases from J, the gap between germline ends came to 8 bases. The V gene's germline CDR1 is SGHDT and CDR2 YYEEEE. The CDR3 spans 12 residues. The CDR3 DNA sequence: TGTGCCAGTTATGGGGTGAACACTGAAGCTTTCTTT. It specifies CASYGVNTEAFF.